The 18 T cell receptor beta chains reported below all come from one sample, sequenced in a study of T-cell reconstitution after alpha-beta-depleted transplantation in children. It was with unique molecular identifiers that the TCRbeta library was prepared. Using its own MiXCR run on the PCR reads, TCRdb lists one record per CDR3 protein. The sample holds 700,000 to 950,000 distinct CDR3 sequences, 15% to 20% seen once. The material was PBMCs, mostly from graft donor cells, obtained 360 days after TCRalphabeta/CD19-depleted stem cell transplant. Receptors originate from a male patient between 10 and 17 years old who had a stem cell transplant for acute lymphoblastic leukemia, so the T cells may come from the graft donor.

This clonotype showed up just a few times. The rearrangement links TRBV7-8 to TRBJ2-3; 9 nucleotides agree with TRBD1. In germline, CDR1 is SGHVS, CDR2 FQNEAQ. V lost 6 bases and J lost 4; bases outside the gene matches: 8. The CDR3 consists of 15 residues. The CDR3: CASSFPGQGSDTQYF. CDR3 coding DNA: TGTGCCAGCAGTTTCCCGGGACAGGGCTCAGATACGCAGTATTTT.

This sequence joins TRBV7-9 and TRBJ1-4; D gene ambiguous. Trimming stripped 3 bases from V and 4 bases from J, with 9 bases between. The CDR3 length is 14 residues. CDR1 and CDR2 from the germline V gene are SEHNR and FQNEAQ (reference sequence). Here the CDR3 DNA reads TGTGCCAGCAGCTTGGAACTGAATAATGAAAAACTGTTTTTT. Encoded protein: CASSLELNNEKLFF. The variable domain in full, completed from reference TRBV7-9 and TRBJ1-4, reads DTGVSQNPRHKITKRGQNVTFRCDPISEHNRLYWYRQTLGQGPEFLTYFQNEAQLEKSRLLSDRFSAERPKGSFSTLEIQRTEQGDSAMYLCASSLELNNEKLFFGSGTQLSVL.

The rearrangement uses TRBV5-5 and TRBJ2-1; TRBD2 agrees at 8 bases. Germline V lookup: CDR1 SGHKS, CDR2 YYEKEE (reference sequence). The CDR3 is 18 residues long. The V and J ends lost 0 bases and 3 bases, in that order; junction bases with no gene match: 11. The CDR3 DNA reads TGTGCCAGCAGCTTGGGCAAGATCGGACTAGCCTACTACAATGAGCAGTTCTTC. Protein: CASSLGKIGLAYYNEQFF.

This chain uses TRBV7-2 with TRBJ1-4, with D unclear. The CDR3 runs 13 residues. With 5 bases removed from V and 7 bases from J, the gap between germline ends came to 11 bases. Germline lookup yields CDR1 SGHTA and CDR2 FQGNSA. The CDR3 reads CASSPRVGEKLFF. CDR3 DNA sequence: TGTGCCAGCAGCCCCCGGGTGGGTGAAAAACTGTTTTTT.

This clonotype has more than one count but fewer than ten. V gene TRBV4-1 combines with J gene TRBJ2-5, with 10 bases that match TRBD2. J lost 2 bases, V lost 2 bases, and 8 bases had no gene match. Germline-derived CDR1 and CDR2 are MGHRA and YSYEKL. This CDR3 is built from 17 residues. The CDR3 DNA reads TGCGCCAGCAGCCAATACTCTGGGACTAGCGTACAAGAGACCCAGTACTTC. Translated, it gives CASSQYSGTSVQETQYF.

The gene calls are TRBV29-1 and TRBJ1-2; D gene ambiguous. V was trimmed by 7 bases and J by 0 bases, leaving 30 bases between them. This CDR3 is 19 amino acids long. Per germline, CDR1 SQVTM and CDR2 ANQGSEA. For the CDR3, the DNA is TGCAGCGAGTCCCAGGTCCTCTTTACTCTTTGCCCCTCTAACTATGGCTACACCTTC. Its protein product is CSESQVLFTLCPSNYGYTF.

The rearrangement links TRBV9 to TRBJ2-7, with TRBD2 identical over 7 bases. The CDR3 runs 15 residues. V shed 0 bases and J 7 bases; nucleotides not matched to a gene: 10. Germline CDR1 reads SGDLS; CDR2 reads YYNGEE. The CDR3 protein is CASSVGLADPLEQYF. In DNA form, the CDR3 reads TGTGCCAGCAGCGTAGGGCTAGCGGACCCCTTGGAGCAGTACTTC.

The count of this clonotype is one. The chain has TRBV5-1 and TRBJ2-7, with D maybe TRBD2 (6 bases). Trimming pared 5 bases from V and 3 bases from J, leaving 18 bases between. Germline CDR1 and CDR2: SGHRS and YFSETQ. The CDR3 is 15 amino acids. The CDR3 loop is CASRFRPWRDYEQYF. The CDR3 nucleotides read TGCGCCAGCAGGTTTAGACCGTGGAGGGACTACGAGCAGTACTTC.

The chain couples TRBV7-3 to TRBJ2-7, with 14 bases identical to TRBD2. The trim removed 5 bases at V and 5 bases at J, leaving 2 bases unmatched. CDR3 length: 14 amino acids. Germline V gene data show CDR1 as SGHTA and CDR2 as FQGTGA. This CDR3 reads CASSKGLAGDEQYF. The CDR3 DNA follows: TGTGCCAGCAGCAAGGGACTAGCGGGAGACGAGCAGTACTTC.

The gene calls are TRBV7-2 and TRBJ1-5; D unclear. Trimming removed 5 bases from V and 0 bases from J, with 8 bases in between. From germline, CDR1 is SGHTA and CDR2 FQGNSA. This CDR3 comprises 14 residues. In DNA, the CDR3 is TGTGCCAGCAGCCCAAGGACTAGCAATCAGCCCCAGCATTTT. It is translated as CASSPRTSNQPQHF.

This chain links TRBV11-3 with TRBJ2-1; 8 nucleotides agree with TRBD2. V lost 6 bases to trimming and J lost 2 bases; unmatched junction nucleotides: 9. This CDR3 spans 16 amino acids. Germline V gene data show CDR1 as SGHNT and CDR2 as YENEEA. The CDR3 DNA reads TGTGCCAGCAGTTCGCCTACGGGAGGGCCCTACAATGAGCAGTTCTTC. Residues: CASSSPTGGPYNEQFF. Variable domain in full (rest from reference TRBV11-3 and TRBJ2-1): EAGVVQSPRYKIIEKKQPVAFWCNPISGHNTLYWYLQNLGQGPELLIRYENEEAVDDSQLPKDRFSAERLKGVDSTLKIQPAELGDSAVYLCASSSPTGGPYNEQFFGPGTRLTVL.

This sequence joins TRBV6-4 and TRBJ1-1, with D possibly TRBD1 on 6 matching bases. CDR1 is MRHNA, CDR2 SNTAGT, per germline. The CDR3 contains 14 residues. V lost 6 bases and J lost 0, with 11 bases in between. The CDR3 spells CASSPEGVNTEAFF. The CDR3 DNA reads TGTGCCAGCAGCCCCGAGGGGGTGAACACTGAAGCTTTCTTT.

This clonotype was found a few times. The chain uses TRBV6-1 and TRBJ2-3; D is unresolved. The CDR3 runs 13 residues. CDR1 MNHNS and CDR2 SASEGT come from the germline V gene. V was clipped by 2 bases and J by 4 bases, with 7 bases between them. CDR3 protein: CASSESLPDTQYF. Here the CDR3 DNA reads TGTGCCAGCAGTGAATCCCTCCCAGATACGCAGTATTTT.

This clonotype was seen ten or more times. This chain joins TRBV12-3 or TRBV12-4 and TRBJ1-5; perhaps TRBD1 as D (5 bases). With 5 bases removed from V and 5 bases from J, the gap between germline ends came to 22 bases. This CDR3 spans 17 amino acids. The CDR3 DNA is TGTGCCAGCAGTCCAAAGTCGGGGCCAGGGCTTTATCAGCCCCAGCATTTT. Translation gives CASSPKSGPGLYQPQHF.

The chain links TRBV18 to TRBJ2-2, with 8 bases fitting TRBD2. J was trimmed by 5 bases and V by 1 base; bases with no gene match: 6. The CDR3 has 16 amino acids. Per the germline V gene, CDR1 is KGHSH and CDR2 is LQKENI. In nucleotides, the CDR3 is TGTGCCAGCTCACCACAGCGGGAGACAATTACCGGGGAGCTGTTTTTT. Its translation is CASSPQRETITGELFF. Full variable domain (rest looked up from reference TRBV18 and TRBJ2-2): NAGVMQNPRHLVRRRGQEARLRCSPMKGHSHVYWYRQLPEEGLKFMVYLQKENIIDESGMPKERFSAEFPKEGPSILRIQQVVRGDSAAYFCASSPQRETITGELFFGEGSRLTVL.

As concerns this clonotype: A single base separates this from a much larger clone, so it may be a read error. This chain connects TRBV5-1 to TRBJ1-1; D gene uncertain. Between the trimmed V and J ends, which lost 2 bases and 7 bases, there was a span of 12 bases. CDR1 and CDR2 from the germline V gene are SGHRS and YFSETQ. The CDR3 has 13 amino acids. The CDR3: CASSFGEDLEAFF. The CDR3 nucleotides are TGCGCCAGCAGCTTTGGAGAGGACCTTGAAGCTTTCTTT.

This clonotype has only a few counts. This rearrangement joins TRBV5-1 to TRBJ2-1; maybe TRBD1 (6 bases). Looked up from germline, CDR1 is SGHRS and CDR2 is YFSETQ. Trimming pared 2 bases from V and 4 bases from J, leaving 10 bases between. The CDR3 is made up of 14 amino acids. The CDR3: CASSFTTGYNEQFF. DNA for the CDR3: TGCGCCAGCAGCTTTACCACAGGGTACAATGAGCAGTTCTTC.

This clonotype was observed a few times. This chain links TRBV6-5 with TRBJ1-2; 7 nucleotides line up with TRBD1. The germline CDR1 and CDR2 sequences are MNHEY and SVGAGI. The CDR3 is made up of 15 amino acids. With V trimmed by 4 bases and J by 2 bases, 7 bases remained unmatched. The chain's CDR3 is CASSFIGGGNYGYTF. Here the CDR3 DNA reads TGTGCCAGCAGTTTTATAGGGGGCGGAAACTATGGCTACACCTTC.